These T cell receptor beta chains were read from a single sample in a study of shared clonotypes between healthy human individuals. The data were produced by immunoSEQ multiplex PCR, yet TCRdb's version contains in-frame clones alone and is incomplete. The sample shows more than 900,000 clones, about 80% of them seen only once. What was sequenced was memory CD4+ T cells from PBMCs. The receptors were gathered from a man aged 18 to 29 in good health. Some clones in this sample may be carry-over from other donors' samples. Each CDR3 is given with its conserved first and last residue. A D gene is named only where the DNA matches it firmly. Clone sizes are given selectively: once, few, many, or a class where the clone is expanded.

v_call	d_call	clone_size	j_call	cdr3_nt	cdr3_aa
TRBV11-2	-	many	TRBJ2-2	TGTGCCAGCAGCTCACGTATTGAGGAGCTGTTTTTT	CASSSRIEELFF
TRBV11-2	-	-	TRBJ1-4	TGTGCCAGCAGCTTAGCGGGGAAATCTGAAAAACTGTTTTTT	CASSLAGKSEKLFF
TRBV25-1	TRBD1	-	TRBJ1-1	TGTGCCAGCAGTGGGGTCGGACAGGGGAGGTGGGACACTGAAGCTTTCTTT	CASSGVGQGRWDTEAFF
TRBV20-1	-	-	TRBJ2-7	TGCAGTGCTAGACCCATGTACGAGCAGTACTTC	CSARPMYEQYF
TRBV27	TRBD1	-	TRBJ2-1	TGTGCCAGCCGTTCGACAGGGGAGACTGAGCAGTTCTTC	CASRSTGETEQFF
TRBV18	TRBD2	-	TRBJ2-1	TGTGCCAGCTCACTGGGGACTAGCGGTGGCAATGAGCAGTTCTTC	CASSLGTSGGNEQFF
TRBV29-1	TRBD1	-	TRBJ2-5	TGCAGCGTCTCTGGACAGGACCAAGAGACCCAGTACTTC	CSVSGQDQETQYF
TRBV30	-	-	TRBJ2-7	TGTGCCTGGAGTGGGAGACCCCGTGTGTACGAGCAGTACTTC	CAWSGRPRVYEQYF
TRBV7-9	-	-	TRBJ2-2	TGTGCCAGCAGTCGGCAAGTAGAACACCGGGAGCTGTTTTTT	CASSRQVEHRELFF
TRBV21-1	-	-	TRBJ1-1	TGTGCCAGCAGCAAAGCGCAAGGGAACACTGAAGCTTTCTTT	CASSKAQGNTEAFF
TRBV28	-	once	TRBJ1-1	TGTGCCAGCAGTCAAGGGGGAAAAAACACTGAAGCTTTCTTT	CASSQGGKNTEAFF
TRBV7-2	TRBD2	-	TRBJ2-5	TGTGCCAGCAGCCCCCGGGGCGGGAGGGTAGAGACCCAGTACTTC	CASSPRGGRVETQYF
TRBV19	TRBD1	-	TRBJ2-3	TGTGCCACTCAAACCGGGACAGGGCTCACAGATACGCAGTATTTT	CATQTGTGLTDTQYF
TRBV4-1	TRBD1	few	TRBJ1-2	TGCGCCAGCAGCCAAGATCGCGCAGGGGGTGTTGGCTACACCTTC	CASSQDRAGGVGYTF
TRBV27	-	few	TRBJ1-5	TGTGCCAGCAGTTTAAGAGGGGTGGGCAATCAGCCCCAGCATTTT	CASSLRGVGNQPQHF
TRBV6-5	-	-	TRBJ1-6	TGTGCCAGCAGTTACAGGCAGGACCTAGAACCCCTCCACTTT	CASSYRQDLEPLHF
TRBV10-3	TRBD1	once	TRBJ1-1	TGTGCCATCAGTGTAGACAGGGGGCGCGGGGCGGCTTTCTTT	CAISVDRGRGAAFF
TRBV19	-	few	TRBJ1-4	TGTGCCAGTAGTATGGCCGCGAAGGGTCGCGAAAAACTGTTTTTT	CASSMAAKGREKLFF
TRBV4-1	-	-	TRBJ2-5	TGCGCCAGCAGCCAAGGAGGGCCCAATGTGTACTTC	CASSQGGPNVYF
TRBV25-1	TRBD1	-	TRBJ1-2	TGTGCCAGCAGTCAAAGGGGGCCCTATGGCTACACCTTC	CASSQRGPYGYTF
TRBV6-1	TRBD2	-	TRBJ2-7	TGTGCCAGCAGCTTACTAGCGGGAGAGGACGAGCAGTACTTC	CASSLLAGEDEQYF
TRBV11-2	TRBD2	-	TRBJ2-3	TGTGCCAGCAGGCGGAGGTTGGCGGGAGACACAGATACGCAGTATTTT	CASRRRLAGDTDTQYF
TRBV6-1	-	-	TRBJ1-2	TGTGCCAGCAGTCTTAGACAGTATGGCTACACCTTC	CASSLRQYGYTF
TRBV6-1	-	-	TRBJ2-1	TGTGCCAGCAGTGAGAGGGACCCGTACAATGAGCAGTTCTTC	CASSERDPYNEQFF
TRBV4-1	-	-	TRBJ2-3	TGCGCCAGCAGCCAAGAAGGGGGAGTGGGGACAGATACGCAGTATTTT	CASSQEGGVGTDTQYF
TRBV5-1	-	-	TRBJ2-6	TGCGCCAGCAGCCCCCTAGAAGGGGCCAACGTCCTGACTTTC	CASSPLEGANVLTF
TRBV4-1	-	many	TRBJ2-7	TGCGCCAGCAGCCAAAACTGGGGCGACGAGCAGTACTTC	CASSQNWGDEQYF
TRBV9	-	many	TRBJ2-6	TGTGCCAGCAGCGGCCCATCAAGGGACCCACCTGGGGCCAACGTCCTGACTTTC	CASSGPSRDPPGANVLTF
TRBV4-3	-	-	TRBJ2-5	TGCGCCAGCAGCTCCACCGCAGGGGGGCGAGAGACCCAGTACTTC	CASSSTAGGRETQYF
TRBV28	-	-	TRBJ2-7	TGTGCCAGCAGTTTAGAATACCCAGCGTTAGCCTACGAGCAGTACTTC	CASSLEYPALAYEQYF
TRBV9	-	once	TRBJ2-1	TGTGCCAGCAGTAGCCAGCGGTTCAGCTCCTACAATGAGCAGTTCTTC	CASSSQRFSSYNEQFF
TRBV5-8	TRBD1	-	TRBJ2-5	TGTGCCAGCTGGGCCGAACCGGGACAGCCTCAAGAGACCCAGTACTTC	CASWAEPGQPQETQYF
TRBV5-1	TRBD1	-	TRBJ1-2	TGCGCCAGCAGACCTACGTATACAGGGGTCCTCTATGGCTACACCTTC	CASRPTYTGVLYGYTF
TRBV27	-	many	TRBJ2-2	TGTGCCAGCAGACTCGCTACAGGGGGGGTGTCCGGGGAGCTGTTTTTT	CASRLATGGVSGELFF
TRBV5-1	-	-	TRBJ2-6	TGCGCCAGCAGCGAGGGGTCTGGGGCCAACGTCCTGACTTTC	CASSEGSGANVLTF
TRBV19	-	-	TRBJ1-1	TGTGCCAGTAGTATCAGGACAGACACTGAAGCTTTCTTT	CASSIRTDTEAFF
TRBV6-5	-	-	TRBJ2-7	TGTGCCAGCCAGGCAGGCGGGGACTCGAGCTACGAGCAGTACTTC	CASQAGGDSSYEQYF
TRBV2	-	-	TRBJ2-7	TGTGCCAGCAGTGAAAATGCCCGTCGGTACTTC	CASSENARRYF
TRBV29-1	TRBD1	-	TRBJ1-1	TGCAGCGGGCTACCCGGGACAGCATTGAACACTGAAGCTTTCTTT	CSGLPGTALNTEAFF
TRBV7-2	-	-	TRBJ2-7	TGTGCCAGCAGCGCGACAAGGGAGGTCTCCCACGAGCAGTACTTC	CASSATREVSHEQYF
TRBV7-2	-	-	TRBJ2-1	TGTGCCAGCAGCTTACTTGGAGCCTCTGGAGGCAATGAGCAGTTCTTC	CASSLLGASGGNEQFF
TRBV28	TRBD1	-	TRBJ1-1	TGTGCCAGCATCTCCGGTGGGACAGTGGAAGTTTTGGCTGAAGCTTTCTTT	CASISGGTVEVLAEAFF
TRBV7-9	TRBD2	-	TRBJ2-5	TGTGCCAGCAGCTTGCTAGCGGGGCAAGAGACCCAGTACTTC	CASSLLAGQETQYF
TRBV5-1	TRBD1	once	TRBJ1-4	TGCGCCAGCAGCTGGGGACAGGGAAATAATGAAAAACTGTTTTTT	CASSWGQGNNEKLFF
TRBV19	-	-	TRBJ1-3	TGTGCCAGTAGGCCGGACGGCTCTGGAAACACCATATATTTT	CASRPDGSGNTIYF
TRBV27	-	-	TRBJ2-7	TGTGCCAGCACCGTAACGACAGGACCCTACGAGCAGTACTTC	CASTVTTGPYEQYF
TRBV28	-	-	TRBJ2-3	TGTGCCAGCAGTTCCCCGACTCGAATAGGGGGCACAGATACGCAGTATTTT	CASSSPTRIGGTDTQYF
TRBV4-1	-	once	TRBJ2-3	TGCGCCAGCAGCCAAGGGGTGGGGGCAGATACGCAGTATTTT	CASSQGVGADTQYF
TRBV28	-	-	TRBJ1-2	TGTGCCAGCAGTCTGCCTAGAGGGGTCGGTGGCTACACCTTC	CASSLPRGVGGYTF
TRBV2	-	many	TRBJ1-1	TGTGCCAGCAGAAGAGGGGGAACTGACACTGAAGCTTTCTTT	CASRRGGTDTEAFF
TRBV5-5	-	-	TRBJ2-1	TGTGCCAGCAGCTACCAGGGGGACTTCTACAATGAGCAGTTCTTC	CASSYQGDFYNEQFF
TRBV28	TRBD2	-	TRBJ2-7	TGTGCCAGCAGATACGGGACTAGCGCTCCCTACGAGCAGTACTTC	CASRYGTSAPYEQYF
TRBV4-3	-	-	TRBJ2-1	TGCGCCAGCAGCCGAACCCCCTCTAGCGCCTCCTACAATGAGCAGTTCTTC	CASSRTPSSASYNEQFF